The 13 T cell receptor beta chains presented below share a single source sample, sequenced in a study of response to subunit inactivated influenza vaccine listed by TCRdb under 2018. The library came from RT-PCR. Sequencing used an Illumina HiSeq 2500. TCRdb applied fastp at Q25 and MiXCR to the public reads, then kept only in-frame beta chains. Records with the same CDR3 protein are collapsed into one entry carrying the most frequent genes and DNA. This sample lists hundreds of thousands of distinct CDR3 sequences; roughly 10% were detected once. 10% to 13% of the sample is taken by the ten largest. Sample: PBMCs from blood, taken on the day of vaccination. The origin of the receptors is a man aged 45-65 years who received an inactivated influenza vaccine. Donor details come from another sample of the same person, matched by shared clones.

This rearrangement joins TRBV5-1 to TRBJ2-3; perhaps TRBD2 as D (6 bases). V gave up 1 base and J gave up 6 bases, with 12 bases separating them. Germline lookup yields CDR1 SGHRS and CDR2 YFSETQ. This CDR3 has 14 amino acids. For the CDR3, the DNA is TGCGCCAGCAGCTTGTTTAGGGACTCGGATACGCAGTATTTT. Amino acid sequence: CASSLFRDSDTQYF.

This clonotype appeared a few times. This chain uses TRBV7-8 with TRBJ1-2; the D is unclear. The CDR3 is 12 amino acids. V was shortened by 3 bases and J by 3 bases, with 5 bases between the two germline ends. The germline gives CDR1 SGHVS, CDR2 FQNEAQ. The CDR3 protein is CASSFADYGYTF. The CDR3 DNA sequence: TGTGCCAGCAGCTTCGCGGACTATGGCTACACCTTC.

V is TRBV6-2 or TRBV6-3 and J is TRBJ1-1, with 9 bases that match TRBD1. CDR3 length equals 15 residues. The J segment lost 4 bases and the V segment lost 2 bases, leaving 5 bases of the junction unmatched. The germline V gene has CDR1 MNHEY and CDR2 SVGEGT. Written as DNA, the CDR3 is TGTGCCAGCAGTTACGCAGGACAGGGGAGCACTGAAGCTTTCTTT. Translating gives CASSYAGQGSTEAFF.

V gene TRBV12-3 or TRBV12-4 combines with J gene TRBJ2-7, with 9 nucleotides matching TRBD1. The CDR3 totals 15 residues. Germline trimming cut 3 bases from V and 4 bases from J; bases unmatched to any gene: 7. In DNA, the CDR3 is TGTGCCAGCAGTTTTTCGGGACAGGGTCCATACGAGCAGTACTTC. This codes for CASSFSGQGPYEQYF.

The V call is TRBV12-3 or TRBV12-4, the J call TRBJ1-5; D perhaps matches TRBD1 (6 bases). Deletions cut 6 bases from V and 6 bases from J, with 9 bases between. The CDR3 is made up of 12 amino acids. The DNA for the CDR3 is TGTGCCAGCAGGAGGGGGGGTCAGCCCCAGCATTTT. It yields the protein CASRRGGQPQHF.

This clonotype has at least ten counts. DNA of the CDR3: TGCGCCAGCAGCTTGGGTAGCGGCTTCTCCTACGAGCAGTACTTC. Its translation: CASSLGSGFSYEQYF. The chain employs TRBV5-1 and TRBJ2-7, with TRBD2 as a possible D gene (6 bases). The V and J ends lost 0 bases and 0 bases respectively, with 10 bases between them. The CDR3 covers 15 residues. Germline loops: CDR1 SGHRS, CDR2 YFSETQ.

This clonotype has just a few counts. The chain recombines TRBV6-1 with TRBJ1-4; a weak D match, TRBD1 (6 bases). Deletions cut 9 bases from V and 5 bases from J, with 22 bases between. This CDR3 region has 16 residues. CDR1 MNHNS and CDR2 SASEGT come from the germline V gene. The CDR3 sequence is CASRHTTGRANEKLFF. The CDR3 DNA reads TGTGCCAGTCGCCACACAACAGGGAGGGCAAATGAAAAACTGTTTTTT.

The rearrangement joins TRBV29-1 to TRBJ2-3; 10 bases line up with TRBD2. The germline V gene has CDR1 SQVTM and CDR2 ANQGSEA. V dropped 8 bases and J dropped 3; count of bases not matched to a gene: 8. The CDR3 sequence is 14 residues long. The CDR3 sequence is CSSVAGGYTDTQYF. The CDR3 nucleotides are TGCAGCTCAGTAGCGGGGGGTTATACAGATACGCAGTATTTT.

The rearrangement uses TRBV7-6 and TRBJ2-7; D is ambiguous. Trimming removed 8 bases at V and 3 bases at J, with 8 bases between. This CDR3 is 11 amino acids long. Germline V gives CDR1 SGHVS, CDR2 FNYEAQ. Here the CDR3 reads CASGWGYEQYF. The CDR3 DNA reads TGTGCCAGCGGGTGGGGCTACGAGCAGTACTTC.

This clonotype was seen repeatedly, ten times or more. The V gene is TRBV10-3, the J gene TRBJ2-5; TRBD1 matches at 9 bases. CDR1 is ENHRY and CDR2 is SYGVKD in the germline V gene. The CDR3 length is 14 residues. With V trimmed by 10 bases and J by 0 bases, 6 bases remained unmatched. CDR3 coding DNA: TGTGCCACTCGAAACAGGGGGCACCAAGAGACCCAGTACTTC. Its translation: CATRNRGHQETQYF.

This rearrangement joins TRBV11-2 to TRBJ2-5; possibly TRBD1 for D (5 bases). V was pared by 0 bases and J by 5 bases, with 10 bases between. Germline CDR1 and CDR2: SGHAT and FQNNGV. CDR3 size: 14 residues. The CDR3 reads CASSLDRQSETQYF. Here the CDR3 DNA reads TGTGCCAGCAGCTTAGATCGACAGTCTGAGACCCAGTACTTC.

The chain couples TRBV6-2 or TRBV6-3 to TRBJ2-5; D ambiguous. Looked up from germline, CDR1 is MNHEY and CDR2 is SVGEGT. This CDR3 comprises 12 residues. V was clipped by 2 bases and J by 5 bases, with 6 bases between them. The CDR3 DNA reads TGTGCCAGCAGTTACAGGGATGAGACCCAGTACTTC. Its translation is CASSYRDETQYF.

V usage is TRBV12-3 or TRBV12-4 and J usage is TRBJ2-1; 11 nucleotides align to TRBD2. J was trimmed by 6 bases and V by 7 bases; bases with no gene match: 11. This CDR3 is built from 16 residues. CDR3 nucleotide sequence: TGTGCCAGCACCCTCGGAAGACTAGCGGGATCCAATGAGCAGTTCTTC. It specifies CASTLGRLAGSNEQFF.